This T cell receptor (beta chain) was recovered during a study of glioma-infiltrating T cells. Study-level findings and limits: Very few CDR3 sequences were shared between tissue and blood. Tissue-blood divergence was below expectation in non-neoplastic patients, above in gliomas.

Using RNA template, CDR3s of TCR alpha and beta were amplified with iRepertoire arm-PCR. One entry per CDR3 protein results from TCRdb running MiXCR on the multiplex PCR reads. The sample contains around 190,000 distinct CDR3 sequences, more than 30% of which appear only once. In the case of this clonotype: Its antigen is undetermined.

Sequencing was done on a sample of glioma tissue, nonneoplastic brain tissue, or PBMCs (not recorded which). The sequence was obtained from a human donor with low-grade glioma or glioblastoma, undergoing nonglioma brain surgery, or in good health (not recorded which).

This chain's CDR3 is CASSDSGITDTQYF. In DNA form, the CDR3 reads TGTGCCAGCAGTGATAGCGGGATAACAGATACGCAGTATTTT. V gene TRBV6-1 combines with J gene TRBJ2-3, with 8 positions matching TRBD2. CDR1 and CDR2 from the germline V gene are MNHNS and SASEGT. The ends lost 3 bases at V and 3 bases at J; junction bases unmatched: 2. This CDR3 is 14 amino acids long.